These T cell receptor beta chains were read from a single sample in a study of blood T cells in healthy people across ages. MiXCR, applied by TCRdb to the 5' RACE reads, yields one record per CDR3 protein. This sample has some 880,000 distinct CDR3 sequences, with about 37% found just once. The sample consisted of blood. The receptor set was obtained from a young man in good health. The CDR3 runs from the conserved cysteine through the conserved F or W. Each record gives: clone size, V gene, J gene, D gene, CDR3 DNA, CDR3 protein. The D gene is left open where the match is weak. Rows give clone size only sometimes, using once, few, many, or a class for an expanded clone.

clone_size: NA; v_call: TRBV15; j_call: TRBJ1-5; d_call: NA; cdr3_nt: TGTGCCACCAGCAGTGCAGTTGACGAAAGGCATTTT; cdr3_aa: CATSSAVDERHF
clone_size: many; v_call: TRBV7-6; j_call: TRBJ2-7; d_call: NA; cdr3_nt: TGTGCCAGCAGCTTAGCTCTTGCATACGAGCAGTACTTC; cdr3_aa: CASSLALAYEQYF
clone_size: once; v_call: TRBV20-1; j_call: TRBJ2-3; d_call: TRBD2; cdr3_nt: TGCAGTGCTAGAGGTTTACTAGCGGGGGATAGCACAGATACGCAGTATTTT; cdr3_aa: CSARGLLAGDSTDTQYF
clone_size: many; v_call: TRBV20-1; j_call: TRBJ1-2; d_call: NA; cdr3_nt: TGCAGTGCTAGAGATCCCGGGACCGCGTACGGAGGCTACACCTTC; cdr3_aa: CSARDPGTAYGGYTF
clone_size: NA; v_call: TRBV24-1; j_call: TRBJ2-1; d_call: NA; cdr3_nt: TGTGCCACCAGTGAAAACAGGGCTGCCGCAGATGAGCAGTTCTTC; cdr3_aa: CATSENRAAADEQFF
clone_size: NA; v_call: TRBV7-9; j_call: TRBJ2-3; d_call: NA; cdr3_nt: TGTGCCAGCAGCGTAGAAGAGCGAGTGGATACGCAGTATTTT; cdr3_aa: CASSVEERVDTQYF
clone_size: few; v_call: TRBV5-1; j_call: TRBJ2-7; d_call: NA; cdr3_nt: TGCGCCAGCAGCTTGCGGGGTTGGGCCCAGTACTTC; cdr3_aa: CASSLRGWAQYF
clone_size: once; v_call: TRBV27; j_call: TRBJ1-5; d_call: NA; cdr3_nt: TGTGCCAGCAGTTTATCCGAGTACGGTCAGCCCCAGCATTTT; cdr3_aa: CASSLSEYGQPQHF
clone_size: once; v_call: TRBV19; j_call: TRBJ2-3; d_call: TRBD2; cdr3_nt: TGTGCCAGTAGTATGGGTAGCGGGGGGGCTTTCACAGATACGCAGTATTTT; cdr3_aa: CASSMGSGGAFTDTQYF
clone_size: few; v_call: TRBV5-1; j_call: TRBJ1-4; d_call: NA; cdr3_nt: TGCGCCAGCAGCCTAAAGGTCCGGGGAATCACTAATGAAAAACTGTTTTTT; cdr3_aa: CASSLKVRGITNEKLFF
clone_size: many; v_call: TRBV12-3/TRBV12-4; j_call: TRBJ2-1; d_call: NA; cdr3_nt: TGTGCCAGCAGTTTAGCTGCACTAGCACCCTACAATGAGCAGTTCTTC; cdr3_aa: CASSLAALAPYNEQFF
clone_size: few; v_call: TRBV4-3; j_call: TRBJ1-4; d_call: NA; cdr3_nt: TGCGCCAGCAGCCAAGATTTGGCAAGTGCAACTAATGAAAAACTGTTTTTT; cdr3_aa: CASSQDLASATNEKLFF
clone_size: few; v_call: TRBV4-1; j_call: TRBJ2-1; d_call: TRBD2; cdr3_nt: TGCGCCAGCAGCCGAACTCCCTCCGGGGGGGCCTCCTACAATGAGCAGTTCTTC; cdr3_aa: CASSRTPSGGASYNEQFF
clone_size: many; v_call: TRBV12-3/TRBV12-4; j_call: TRBJ1-5; d_call: TRBD1; cdr3_nt: TGTGCCAGCAGTTTTGACAGGGGGCTTATTCAGCCCCAGCATTTT; cdr3_aa: CASSFDRGLIQPQHF
clone_size: NA; v_call: TRBV20-1; j_call: TRBJ1-2; d_call: NA; cdr3_nt: TGCAGTTCTCTAGAAGGAGGGGGAGGATCAGGCTACACCTTC; cdr3_aa: CSSLEGGGGSGYTF
clone_size: NA; v_call: TRBV11-1; j_call: TRBJ2-5; d_call: NA; cdr3_nt: TGTGCCAGCAGCTTGGGGGCAGGGACCCAGTACTTC; cdr3_aa: CASSLGAGTQYF
clone_size: few; v_call: TRBV4-3; j_call: TRBJ1-4; d_call: NA; cdr3_nt: TGCGCCAGCAGCCACCCCTTAGAAGGGGGGAAACTGTTTTTT; cdr3_aa: CASSHPLEGGKLFF
clone_size: NA; v_call: TRBV12-3/TRBV12-4; j_call: TRBJ1-6; d_call: TRBD1; cdr3_nt: TGTGCCAGCAGGAAGACAGGGAGTAGGAATTCACCCCCCCACTTT; cdr3_aa: CASRKTGSRNSPPHF
clone_size: NA; v_call: TRBV6-1; j_call: TRBJ2-3; d_call: NA; cdr3_nt: TGTGCCAGCGGTGCCGGGGATACGCAGTATTTT; cdr3_aa: CASGAGDTQYF
clone_size: NA; v_call: TRBV6-5; j_call: TRBJ1-2; d_call: NA; cdr3_nt: TGTGCCAGCAGTTACTCCCAATATCTCCGGGTTGGCTACACCTTC; cdr3_aa: CASSYSQYLRVGYTF
clone_size: NA; v_call: TRBV4-1; j_call: TRBJ1-6; d_call: TRBD1; cdr3_nt: TGCGCCAGCAGCCAGGATACTGGGACAGAGAGTTCACCCCTCCACTTT; cdr3_aa: CASSQDTGTESSPLHF
clone_size: few; v_call: TRBV9; j_call: TRBJ2-5; d_call: NA; cdr3_nt: TGTGCCAGCAGCGTAGGTCTGGGGCCGGGAGAGACCCAGTACTTC; cdr3_aa: CASSVGLGPGETQYF
clone_size: many; v_call: TRBV7-2; j_call: TRBJ2-3; d_call: TRBD2; cdr3_nt: TGTGCCAGCAGCCCACCCCGAGGACTAGCGGAGACAGATACGCAGTATTTT; cdr3_aa: CASSPPRGLAETDTQYF
clone_size: NA; v_call: TRBV4-2; j_call: TRBJ2-6; d_call: NA; cdr3_nt: TGTGCCAGCAGCCAAGATGTCTCTCCTGGGGCCAACGTCCTGACTTTC; cdr3_aa: CASSQDVSPGANVLTF
clone_size: NA; v_call: TRBV3-1; j_call: TRBJ1-5; d_call: NA; cdr3_nt: TGTGCCAGCAGCCAAGATAGGACCGGGGGTGCCATGCATTTT; cdr3_aa: CASSQDRTGGAMHF
clone_size: NA; v_call: TRBV14; j_call: TRBJ1-1; d_call: NA; cdr3_nt: TGTGCCAGCACCTCACCCGGGGAGGCCCTGAACACTGAAGCTTTCTTT; cdr3_aa: CASTSPGEALNTEAFF
clone_size: few; v_call: TRBV12-3/TRBV12-4; j_call: TRBJ2-1; d_call: TRBD1; cdr3_nt: TGTGTCAGCAGTTTCAGCGGAGACAGGGTTGACAATGAGCAGTTCTTC; cdr3_aa: CVSSFSGDRVDNEQFF
clone_size: NA; v_call: TRBV20-1; j_call: TRBJ1-4; d_call: NA; cdr3_nt: TGCAGTGCCGGAAAGACCACAGGGGAAAAACTGTTTTTT; cdr3_aa: CSAGKTTGEKLFF
clone_size: few; v_call: TRBV5-1; j_call: TRBJ1-4; d_call: NA; cdr3_nt: TGCGCCAGCAGCTTGGACCCAGCGCAAAATGAAAAACTGTTTTTT; cdr3_aa: CASSLDPAQNEKLFF
clone_size: many; v_call: TRBV7-2; j_call: TRBJ2-5; d_call: NA; cdr3_nt: TGTGCCAGCAGCTCCAGGGTGGGGGGAGAGACCCAGTACTTC; cdr3_aa: CASSSRVGGETQYF
clone_size: few; v_call: TRBV6-5; j_call: TRBJ1-5; d_call: NA; cdr3_nt: TGTGCCAGCAGTTATGGGGGGGACAGCAATCAGCCCCAGCATTTT; cdr3_aa: CASSYGGDSNQPQHF
clone_size: few; v_call: TRBV4-3; j_call: TRBJ1-5; d_call: NA; cdr3_nt: TGCGCCAGCAGCCAATGGACAAATCAGCCCCAGCATTTT; cdr3_aa: CASSQWTNQPQHF
clone_size: NA; v_call: TRBV30; j_call: TRBJ1-2; d_call: TRBD1; cdr3_nt: TGTGCCCGGACAGGGGGCCGGGGCTATGACTACACCTTC; cdr3_aa: CARTGGRGYDYTF